This entry concerns a single T cell receptor (beta chain). The antigen is not known. Data came from immunoSEQ multiplex PCR; TCRdb stores just in-frame clones and leaves some out. The sample records 70,000 to 95,000 clones, 75% to 90% being singletons. This sample was included in a study of T cell responses to AZD1222 COVID-19 vaccine. The CDR3 runs to 14 residues. The J segment lost 5 bases and the V segment lost 2 bases, leaving 4 bases of the junction unmatched. Germline V gives CDR1 SGHKS, CDR2 YYEKEE (reference sequence). Findings and caveats of the study: The CD4 TCRs associated with vaccination extended across spike and predominated at 160-218 and 743-854. A rise in Spike-specific TCR breadth and depth followed two AZD1222 doses. Reports say nearly half of spike-specific TCRs go after unmutated variant regions. Baseline serology detected seropositivity in only five to seven AZD1222 recipients.

The chain uses TRBV5-5 and TRBJ1-2, with TRBD1 matching 9 bases. The sequence derives from an adult who received the AZD1222 COVID-19 vaccine. Sequencing used peripheral blood, obtained 28 days after the second AZD1222 dose. The DNA for the CDR3 is TGTGCCAGCAGCTTTACCGGGACAGGGTATGGCTACACCTTC. It translates to CASSFTGTGYGYTF.